This T cell receptor (beta chain) was identified in a study of blood T cell repertoires in COVID-19. The study recruited people aged roughly 18 to 89 years across roughly 25 US areas. Which cohort a participant joined came from the clinical history participants gave. Authors' processing steps: Nucleated cell counts were estimated from reference gene primer amplification. The protocol was immunoSEQ multiplex PCR, while the TCRdb copy is restricted to in-frame clones and leaves out a portion. For V, J and clone size, that table is used; D and trimming come from the DNA. Of about 230,000 clones listed, about nine tenths were seen once; the top ten hold 15%. Sequencing used PBMCs or T cells enriched from blood (not recorded which). The origin of this receptor is a man between 18 and 29 years old who had recovered from COVID-19.

The CDR3 nucleotides are TGTGCCAGCAAGGGCGGGGGAAACTCACCCCTCCACTTT. It is translated as CASKGGGNSPLHF. The V call is TRBV19, the J call TRBJ1-6; weak D call: TRBD1 (5 bases). The CDR3 loop spans 13 amino acids. Trimming pared 9 bases from V and 10 bases from J, leaving 16 bases between. Germline loops: CDR1 LNHDA, CDR2 SQIVND (reference sequence).